In its sample, the clone carrying this TCR beta chain was seen many times. Its antigen is currently unknown. The sample comes from a study of molecular identifiers for immune sequencing clone quantification. Across the whole study: Replicates partitioned RNA from roughly 20,000 or 100,000 naive CD8 cells into five parts, sequencing four. Whole-study findings and limits: Identical barcode-sharing TCR molecules could lead to underestimated sizes for highly expanded clones. For effector cells, clones above 20 RNA copies held over 97% of molecules; for naive cells, under 1%.

Per the germline V gene, CDR1 is SEHNR and CDR2 is FQNEAQ (reference sequence). The CDR3 loop spans 14 amino acids. With V trimmed by 5 bases and J by 3 bases, 6 bases remained unmatched. One entry per CDR3 protein results from TCRdb running MiXCR on the PCR reads. The profile covers about 640,000 distinct CDR3 sequences, with around 20% appearing a single time and 0.85% taken by the ten largest. The chain is built from TRBV7-9 and TRBJ2-7, with 8 bases lining up with TRBD2. The source is a human donor in good health. Some libraries in this study had Jurkat cell RNA spiked in. Sequenced input: naive CD8+ T cells from blood, with Jurkat cell RNA spiked in. The sample's subset: FACS-sorted CD8+CD4-CCR7+CD45RA+ naive T cells. The CDR3 spells CASSPGGAIYEQYF. In nucleotides, the CDR3 is TGTGCCAGCAGCCCCGGGGGGGCCATCTACGAGCAGTACTTC. The full variable domain, completed using reference TRBV7-9 and TRBJ2-7, is DTGVSQNPRHKITKRGQNVTFRCDPISEHNRLYWYRQTLGQGPEFLTYFQNEAQLEKSRLLSDRFSAERPKGSFSTLEIQRTEQGDSAMYLCASSPGGAIYEQYFGPGTRLTVT.